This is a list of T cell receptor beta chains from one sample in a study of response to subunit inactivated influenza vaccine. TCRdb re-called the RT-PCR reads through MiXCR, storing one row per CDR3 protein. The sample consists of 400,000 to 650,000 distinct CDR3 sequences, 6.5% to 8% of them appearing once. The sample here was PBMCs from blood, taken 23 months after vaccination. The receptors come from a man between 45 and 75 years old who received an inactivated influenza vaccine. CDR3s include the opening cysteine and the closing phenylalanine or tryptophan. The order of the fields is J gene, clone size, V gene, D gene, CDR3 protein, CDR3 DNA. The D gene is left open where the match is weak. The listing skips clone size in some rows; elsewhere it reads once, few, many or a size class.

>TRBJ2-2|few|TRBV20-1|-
CSASSYGGELFF
TGCAGTGCCAGCAGTTACGGGGGGGAGCTGTTTTTT
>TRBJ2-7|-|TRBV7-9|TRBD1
CASSYRQGRLYF
TGTGCCAGCAGCTACCGACAGGGGCGTCTGTACTTC
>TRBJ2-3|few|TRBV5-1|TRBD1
CASSPGQGNTDTQYF
TGCGCCAGCAGCCCAGGACAGGGGAACACAGATACGCAGTATTTT
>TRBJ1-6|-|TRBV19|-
CASSIIGQRPNSPLHF
TGTGCCAGTAGTATCATAGGGCAGCGACCAAATTCACCCCTCCACTTT
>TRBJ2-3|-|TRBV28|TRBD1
CASSLVTGGTDTQYF
TGTGCCAGCAGTTTAGTGACAGGGGGCACAGATACGCAGTATTTT
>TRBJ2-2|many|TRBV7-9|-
CASSFFGEFHTGELFF
TGTGCCAGCAGCTTTTTTGGCGAGTTCCACACCGGGGAGCTGTTTTTT
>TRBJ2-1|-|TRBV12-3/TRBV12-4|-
CASSFLAFGGNEQFF
TGTGCCAGCAGTTTTTTAGCCTTCGGGGGCAATGAGCAGTTCTTC
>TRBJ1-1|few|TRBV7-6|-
CASSSDQNTEAFF
TGTGCCAGCAGCTCCGACCAGAACACTGAAGCTTTCTTT
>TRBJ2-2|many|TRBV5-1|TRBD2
CASSIILAGSTGELFF
TGCGCCAGCAGCATAATACTAGCGGGATCAACCGGGGAGCTGTTTTTT
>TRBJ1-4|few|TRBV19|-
CASSYRRRPNEKLFF
TGTGCCAGTAGTTATCGACGGCGACCTAATGAAAAACTGTTTTTT
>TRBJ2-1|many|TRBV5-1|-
CASSYPGLQVQFF
TGCGCCAGCAGCTACCCGGGACTTCAGGTACAGTTCTTC
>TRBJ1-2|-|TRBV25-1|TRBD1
CASSTGTGMGGYTF
TGTGCCAGCAGCACCGGGACAGGGATGGGAGGCTACACCTTC
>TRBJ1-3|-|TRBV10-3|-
CAISDNFSGNTIYF
TGTGCCATCAGTGATAACTTCTCTGGAAACACCATATATTTT
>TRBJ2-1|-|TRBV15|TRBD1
CATRGQITPRDNEQFF
TGTGCCACCCGGGGACAGATCACTCCAAGGGACAATGAGCAGTTCTTC
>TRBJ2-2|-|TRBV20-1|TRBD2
CSARDPYTSGGNTGELFF
TGCAGTGCTAGAGATCCCTATACTAGCGGGGGGAACACCGGGGAGCTGTTTTTT
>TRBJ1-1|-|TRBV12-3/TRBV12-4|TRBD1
CASRPQGENTEAFF
TGTGCCAGCAGACCACAGGGGGAGAACACTGAAGCTTTCTTT
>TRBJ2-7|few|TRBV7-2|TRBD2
CASSLVGLGNYEQYF
TGTGCCAGCAGCTTAGTGGGACTAGGTAACTACGAGCAGTACTTC
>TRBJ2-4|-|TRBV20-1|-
CSARGLGGNIQYF
TGCAGTGCTAGAGGACTAGGTGGGAACATTCAGTACTTC
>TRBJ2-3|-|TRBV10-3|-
CAIRDAGAGDTQYF
TGTGCCATCAGAGACGCGGGGGCGGGAGATACGCAGTATTTT
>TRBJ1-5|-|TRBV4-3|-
CASSQVWGRNQPQHF
TGCGCCAGCAGCCAAGTTTGGGGCCGCAATCAGCCCCAGCATTTT
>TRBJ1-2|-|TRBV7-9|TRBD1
CASSPGPGQKYGYTF
TGTGCCAGCAGCCCGGGACCGGGACAGAAATATGGCTACACCTTC
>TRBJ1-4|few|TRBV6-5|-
CASSYSFGVNEKLFF
TGTGCCAGCAGTTACTCTTTTGGGGTGAATGAAAAACTGTTTTTT
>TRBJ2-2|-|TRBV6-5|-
CASSYAGSRTGELFF
TGTGCCAGCAGTTACGCGGGGAGTCGCACCGGGGAGCTGTTTTTT
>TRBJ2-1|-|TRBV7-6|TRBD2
CASSPRTSGGTTYNEQFF
TGTGCCAGCAGCCCGAGGACTAGCGGGGGGACCACCTACAATGAGCAGTTCTTC
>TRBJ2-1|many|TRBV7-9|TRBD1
CASSLAFSGTDYNEQFF
TGTGCCAGCAGCTTAGCTTTTTCCGGGACAGACTACAATGAGCAGTTCTTC
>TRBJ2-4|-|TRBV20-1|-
CSARGPPGGKNIQYF
TGCAGTGCTAGAGGGCCACCCGGGGGCAAAAACATTCAGTACTTC
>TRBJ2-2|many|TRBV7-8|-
CASSARGSGELFF
TGTGCCAGCAGCGCCAGGGGTTCCGGGGAGCTGTTTTTT
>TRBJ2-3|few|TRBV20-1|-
CSVNLFRGSGDTQYF
TGCAGTGTTAACCTTTTCAGGGGAAGTGGGGATACGCAGTATTTT
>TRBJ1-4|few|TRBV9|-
CASSVGAGGRGEKLFF
TGTGCCAGCAGCGTAGGAGCCGGGGGGCGCGGAGAAAAACTGTTTTTT
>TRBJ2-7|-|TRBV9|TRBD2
CASSVSGSFSYEQYF
TGTGCCAGCAGCGTAAGCGGGAGTTTCTCCTACGAGCAGTACTTC
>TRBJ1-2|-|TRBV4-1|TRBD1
CASRPTGGASYGYTF
TGCGCCAGCAGACCGACAGGGGGCGCATCCTATGGCTACACCTTC
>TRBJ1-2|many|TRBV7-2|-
CASSLATRGTSNYGYTF
TGTGCCAGCAGCTTAGCGACACGCGGGACAAGCAACTATGGCTACACCTTC
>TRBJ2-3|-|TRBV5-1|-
CASSSDGGSLLDTQYF
TGCGCCAGCAGCTCCGATGGGGGAAGCCTGTTAGATACGCAGTATTTT
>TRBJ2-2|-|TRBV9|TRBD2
CASSVSGSSPGELFF
TGTGCCAGCAGCGTGAGCGGGAGTTCCCCCGGGGAGCTGTTTTTT
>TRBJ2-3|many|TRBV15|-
CATSRDLLAGADYSSTDTQYF
TGTGCCACCAGCAGAGATCTTCTGGCGGGGGCCGACTATTCTAGCACAGATACGCAGTATTTT
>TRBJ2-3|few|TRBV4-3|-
CASSQDSGAFDTQYF
TGCGCCAGCAGCCAAGATTCCGGAGCATTCGATACGCAGTATTTT
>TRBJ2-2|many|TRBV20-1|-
CSARGDTNTGELFF
TGCAGTGCTAGAGGGGACACCAACACCGGGGAGCTGTTTTTT
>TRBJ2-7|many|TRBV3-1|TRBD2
CASSRDWGASGGYEQYF
TGTGCCAGCAGCCGGGATTGGGGGGCTAGCGGGGGCTACGAGCAGTACTTC
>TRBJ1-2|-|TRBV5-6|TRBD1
CASSPRTGNYGYTF
TGTGCCAGCAGCCCACGGACAGGGAACTATGGCTACACCTTC
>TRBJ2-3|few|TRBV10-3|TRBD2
CAIKQTSGGNTQYF
TGTGCCATCAAACAGACTAGCGGGGGAAATACGCAGTATTTT
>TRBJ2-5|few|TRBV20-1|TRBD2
CSALRAETSGGQETQYF
TGCAGTGCCCTACGGGCAGAGACTAGCGGGGGCCAAGAGACCCAGTACTTC
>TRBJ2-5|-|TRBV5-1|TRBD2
CASSLGLAGFQETQYF
TGCGCCAGCAGCTTGGGACTAGCGGGGTTCCAAGAGACCCAGTACTTC
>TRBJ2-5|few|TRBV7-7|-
CASSNGMENEETQYF
TGTGCTAGCAGCAACGGCATGGAAAACGAAGAGACCCAGTACTTC
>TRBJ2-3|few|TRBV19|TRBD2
CASKQLAGGYGYTDTQYF
TGTGCCAGTAAACAACTAGCGGGAGGCTACGGATACACAGATACGCAGTATTTT
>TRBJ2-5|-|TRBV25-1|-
CASSEGRVLQETQYF
TGTGCCAGCAGTGAAGGCAGGGTCCTCCAAGAGACCCAGTACTTC
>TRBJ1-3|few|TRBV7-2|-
CASSPIGRNTIYF
TGTGCCAGCAGCCCGATCGGAAGAAACACCATATATTTT
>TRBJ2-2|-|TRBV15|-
CATSRVLENTGELFF
TGTGCCACCAGCAGAGTGTTGGAGAACACCGGGGAGCTGTTTTTT